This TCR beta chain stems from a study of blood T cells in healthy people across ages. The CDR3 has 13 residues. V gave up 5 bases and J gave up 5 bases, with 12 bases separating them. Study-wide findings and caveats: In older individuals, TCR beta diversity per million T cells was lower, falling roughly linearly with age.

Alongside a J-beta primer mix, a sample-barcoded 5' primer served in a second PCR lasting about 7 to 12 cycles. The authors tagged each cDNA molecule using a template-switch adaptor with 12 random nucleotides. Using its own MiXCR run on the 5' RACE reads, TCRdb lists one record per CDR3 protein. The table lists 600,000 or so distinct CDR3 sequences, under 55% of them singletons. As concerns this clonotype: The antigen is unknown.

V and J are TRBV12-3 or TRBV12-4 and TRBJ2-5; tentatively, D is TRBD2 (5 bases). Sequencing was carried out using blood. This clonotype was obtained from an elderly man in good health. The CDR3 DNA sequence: TGTGCCAGCAGTCCCCGGCCGGGGGAGACCCAGTACTTC. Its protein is CASSPRPGETQYF.